The 28 T cell receptor beta chains in this list originate from one sample, sequenced in a study of CD4 T cells in relation to SARS-CoV-2 and coronaviruses. Their antigen targets remain unknown. Assay: immunoSEQ multiplex PCR; the TCRdb copy retains only in-frame clones and omits some. The table lists 35,000 or so clones, roughly 80% of them singletons. The sample comprised naive CD4+ T cells from PBMCs, cultured in vitro. The subset is: naive CD4+ T cells isolated by negative enrichment. All receptors derive from an adult with COVID-19.

This clone has a handful of counts. V usage is TRBV2 and J usage is TRBJ2-2; D might be TRBD2 (5 bases). V shed 3 bases and J shed 5 bases, with 13 bases lying between them. CDR1 and CDR2 (germline): SNHLY, FYNNEI. The CDR3 loop spans 15 amino acids. The CDR3, as DNA: TGTGCCAGCAGTGACACTAGTATCTTTACCGGGGAGCTGTTTTTT. Translated, it gives CASSDTSIFTGELFF.

The rearrangement links TRBV30 to TRBJ2-7, with 10 bases fitting TRBD2. This CDR3 is 15 amino acids long. Germline trimming cut 1 base from V and 6 bases from J; bases unmatched to any gene: 9. Germline V gives CDR1 GTSNPN, CDR2 SVGIG (reference sequence). CDR3 region: CAWSGPSGSKIEQYF. CDR3 DNA sequence: TGTGCCTGGAGTGGACCTAGCGGGAGTAAAATCGAGCAGTACTTC.

This clone has more than one count but fewer than ten. The chain recombines TRBV27 with TRBJ2-2; D gene unclear. The CDR3 is 14 amino acids. V lost 0 bases to trimming and J lost 2 bases, with 4 bases between them. The germline V gene has CDR1 MNHEY and CDR2 SMNVEV (reference sequence). In DNA form, the CDR3 reads TGTGCCAGCAGTTTATCCTACAACACCGGGGAGCTGTTTTTT. Translation: CASSLSYNTGELFF.

The CDR3 nucleotides read TGTGCCAGCAGCCAAGCAGGCGGGGCGGGAGGGAGCTCCTACGAGCAGTACTTC. Translated: CASSQAGGAGGSSYEQYF. J is TRBJ2-7 and V is TRBV4-2, with 9 bases identical to TRBD2. Trimming took 1 base from V and 0 from J; bases not matched to a gene: 10. Looked up from germline, CDR1 is LGHNA and CDR2 is YNFKEQ. The CDR3 runs to 18 residues.

This clone was counted a few times. This rearrangement joins TRBV5-4 to TRBJ2-2, with TRBD1 identical over 9 bases. The germline gives CDR1 SGHNT, CDR2 YYREEE (reference sequence). V gave up 4 bases and J gave up 1 base; unmatched junction bases: 5. There are 16 residues in the CDR3. The CDR3 sequence: CASSSLGQGNTGELFF. The CDR3 DNA reads TGTGCCAGCAGCAGCCTGGGACAGGGGAACACCGGGGAGCTGTTTTTT.

The V gene is TRBV27, the J gene TRBJ2-1; 12 bases map to TRBD2. J gave up 4 bases and V 5 bases, and 12 bases lay outside the gene matches. The CDR3 length is 18 residues. The germline CDR1 and CDR2 sequences are MNHEY and SMNVEV (reference sequence). CDR3 in DNA: TGTGCCAGCAGTCCCTATGTGGCTAGCGGGAGGGTATACAATGAGCAGTTCTTC. Its translation is CASSPYVASGRVYNEQFF.

The V and J genes are TRBV5-6 and TRBJ1-4; D is possibly TRBD1 (6 bases). Germline values: CDR1 SGHDT, CDR2 YYEEEE. V lost 5 bases to trimming and J lost 4 bases, with 12 bases between them. CDR3 size: 14 residues. The CDR3 region is CASRETGRNEKLFF. In DNA, the CDR3 is TGTGCCAGCAGAGAAACAGGGCGTAATGAAAAACTGTTTTTT.

This clone was recorded once. The chain links TRBV6-5 to TRBJ2-1, with unresolved D. Trimming removed 0 bases from V and 2 bases from J, with 5 bases in between. The germline V gene has CDR1 MNHEY and CDR2 SVGAGI. The CDR3 extends over 14 amino acids. CDR3 sequence (DNA): TGTGCCAGCAGTTACTCAGGGCCCTACAATGAGCAGTTCTTC. Translation: CASSYSGPYNEQFF.

The rearrangement joins TRBV2 to TRBJ2-7, with D perhaps matching TRBD2 (5 bases). The CDR3 loop spans 11 amino acids. CDR1 and CDR2 from the germline V gene are SNHLY and FYNNEI. Trimming pared 6 bases from V and 7 bases from J, leaving 10 bases between. The CDR3 is CASRAPGEQYF. CDR3 bases: TGTGCCAGCAGGGCCCCGGGGGAGCAGTACTTC.

The rearrangement links TRBV11-2 to TRBJ2-7; no reliable D call. CDR1 and CDR2 (germline): SGHAT, FQNNGV. The CDR3 has 11 residues. V gave up 1 base and J gave up 6 bases, with 4 bases separating them. As DNA, the CDR3 is TGTGCCAGCAGCTTAGCTGCCGAGCAGTACTTC. It translates to CASSLAAEQYF.

The gene calls are TRBV11-2 and TRBJ2-2; 7 nucleotides agree with TRBD1. Per the germline V gene, CDR1 is SGHAT and CDR2 is FQNNGV. J was trimmed by 5 bases and V by 4 bases; bases with no gene match: 7. The CDR3 is 15 residues long. The CDR3 DNA follows: TGTGCCAGCAGCTATAGGGGGCAGAAGACCGGGGAGCTGTTTTTT. This codes for CASSYRGQKTGELFF.

A note on this clone: This CDR3 is also generated by other DNA sequences in the sample. The chain joins TRBV18 to TRBJ2-3, with 7 bases identical to TRBD2. The CDR3 totals 15 residues. Germline CDR1 reads KGHSH; CDR2 reads LQKENI. V lost 3 bases and J lost 0; bases outside the gene matches: 3. CDR3 amino acids: CASSPISGSTDTQYF. DNA for the CDR3: TGTGCCAGCTCACCCATTAGCGGGAGCACAGATACGCAGTATTTT.

V and J are TRBV7-6 and TRBJ2-3; 12 bases match TRBD2. Looked up from germline, CDR1 is SGHVS and CDR2 is FNYEAQ. J gave up 5 bases and V 3 bases, and 6 bases lay outside the gene matches. This CDR3 is built from 16 residues. CDR3 sequence: CASSFLAGGGGDTQYF. The CDR3 nucleotides read TGTGCCAGCAGCTTCCTAGCGGGAGGGGGGGGAGATACGCAGTATTTT.

The chain employs TRBV5-4 and TRBJ2-2; TRBD1 agrees at 8 bases. The germline gives CDR1 SGHNT, CDR2 YYREEE (reference sequence). The CDR3 has 14 residues. The trim removed 5 bases at V and 8 bases at J, leaving 8 bases unmatched. CDR3 DNA: TGTGCCAGCAGTTCCGGGACAGGCGTGGGGGAGCTGTTTTTT. This gives the protein CASSSGTGVGELFF.

The chain uses TRBV18 and TRBJ2-1, with TRBD2 matching over 8 bases. The CDR3 sequence is 15 residues long. CDR1 and CDR2 from the germline V gene are KGHSH and LQKENI. The trim removed 3 bases at V and 8 bases at J, leaving 9 bases unmatched. CDR3 residues: CASSPFSGSVDEQFF. CDR3 DNA sequence: TGTGCCAGCTCACCGTTCAGCGGGAGTGTAGATGAGCAGTTCTTC.

This rearrangement joins TRBV28 to TRBJ2-7; the D is unclear. V was cut by 2 bases and J by 2 bases, with 7 bases left in between. This CDR3 region has 13 residues. Germline-derived CDR1 and CDR2 are MDHEN and SYDVKM. The CDR3 nucleotides read TGTGCCAGCAGTTTACCTACGACCTACGAGCAGTACTTC. Translation gives CASSLPTTYEQYF.

The V gene is TRBV5-1, the J gene TRBJ2-1, with 10 bases matching TRBD2. The J segment lost 8 bases and the V segment lost 2 bases, leaving 10 bases of the junction unmatched. Germline CDR1 and CDR2: SGHRS and YFSETQ. This CDR3 contains 16 residues. The CDR3 spells CASSLGAGGPMDEQFF. In nucleotides, the CDR3 is TGCGCCAGCAGCTTAGGAGCGGGAGGGCCTATGGATGAGCAGTTCTTC.

The chain carries TRBV29-1 and TRBJ2-4, with TRBD1 matching 8 bases. The length of the CDR3 is 14 residues. The ends lost 2 bases at V and 7 bases at J; junction bases unmatched: 7. Looked up from germline, CDR1 is SQVTM and CDR2 is ANQGSEA. The chain's CDR3 is CSVEQGAQGNIQYF. In DNA form, the CDR3 reads TGCAGCGTTGAACAGGGGGCGCAGGGGAACATTCAGTACTTC.

This chain joins TRBV10-3 and TRBJ2-3; TRBD2 matches at 16 bases. The V segment lost 3 bases and the J segment 4 bases; nucleotides outside the gene matches: 10. Germline CDR1 is ENHRY and CDR2 is SYGVKD. CDR3 size: 19 residues. The CDR3 DNA follows: TGTGCCATCAGTGATCCCCCGGGACTAGCGGGAGGGCGCCCAGATACGCAGTATTTT. Protein sequence: CAISDPPGLAGGRPDTQYF.

The CDR3 nucleotides are TGTGCCAGCAGCGTCGGGGCGGGCGGCTACAATGAGCAGTTCTTC. Translation gives CASSVGAGGYNEQFF. V and J are TRBV11-3 and TRBJ2-1; TRBD1 or TRBD2 may be the D gene (5 bases each). The V gene's germline CDR1 is SGHNT and CDR2 YENEEA. V was trimmed by 5 bases and J by 3 bases, leaving 14 bases between them. The CDR3 totals 15 residues.

The chain recombines TRBV9 with TRBJ2-1, with D possibly being TRBD1 or TRBD2 (5 bases each). V was cut by 8 bases and J by 7 bases, with 19 bases left in between. Per germline, CDR1 SGDLS and CDR2 YYNGEE. There are 14 residues in the CDR3. This CDR3 is CASTRWGTLNEQFF. The CDR3 coding sequence is TGTGCCAGTACGAGGTGGGGGACGCTAAATGAGCAGTTCTTC.

This clone was detected only a few times. This sequence joins TRBV6-2 or TRBV6-3 and TRBJ2-3; TRBD2 agrees at 11 bases. Germline-derived CDR1 and CDR2 are MNHEY and SVGEGT. V was pared by 1 base and J by 0 bases, with 3 bases of the junction left unmatched. The CDR3 runs 17 residues. The CDR3 sequence is CASSYLRTSGSTDTQYF. The CDR3 DNA reads as TGTGCCAGCAGTTACTTAAGGACTAGCGGGAGCACAGATACGCAGTATTTT.

The rearrangement uses TRBV9 and TRBJ2-1; 10 bases match TRBD2. V lost 0 bases to trimming and J lost 6 bases; unmatched junction nucleotides: 3. From germline, CDR1 is SGDLS and CDR2 YYNGEE. The CDR3 loop spans 15 amino acids. The CDR3 here is CASSVVAGGINEQFF. As DNA, the CDR3 is TGTGCCAGCAGCGTAGTAGCGGGAGGAATCAATGAGCAGTTCTTC.

The chain joins TRBV7-2 to TRBJ1-1; no clear D. The germline gives CDR1 SGHTA, CDR2 FQGNSA. The CDR3 contains 14 residues. V was cut by 3 bases and J by 0 bases, with 8 bases left in between. The CDR3 region is CASSFQRVNTEAFF. The CDR3 bases are TGTGCCAGCAGCTTTCAACGGGTGAACACTGAAGCTTTCTTT.

This sequence joins TRBV19 and TRBJ2-3; TRBD1 aligns across 9 bases. Germline assignment: CDR1 LNHDA and CDR2 SQIVND (reference sequence). The CDR3 extends over 16 amino acids. V dropped 3 bases and J dropped 3; count of bases not matched to a gene: 7. The chain's CDR3 is CASSMGSGTGTDTQYF. CDR3 DNA: TGTGCCAGTAGTATGGGGTCCGGGACAGGGACAGATACGCAGTATTTT.

V gene TRBV18 combines with J gene TRBJ2-3; the match to TRBD2 covers 12 bases. J lost 4 bases, V lost 2 bases, and 7 bases had no gene match. The CDR3 has 17 amino acids. From germline, CDR1 is KGHSH and CDR2 LQKENI. Here the CDR3 DNA reads TGTGCCAGCTCACCAGGGACTAGCGGGCCATACGCAGATACGCAGTATTTT. It specifies CASSPGTSGPYADTQYF.

The chain combines TRBV7-9 with TRBJ2-1; D is uncertain. The CDR3 runs to 14 residues. CDR1 is SEHNR and CDR2 is FQNEAQ in the germline V gene (reference sequence). Trimming cost V 5 bases and J 10 bases, with 18 bases left between them. The CDR3 reads CASSPYTQFGEQFF. The CDR3 DNA reads as TGTGCCAGCAGCCCCTACACCCAATTTGGGGAGCAGTTCTTC. Together with reference TRBV7-9 and TRBJ2-1, the CDR3 gives the full variable domain: DTGVSQNPRHKITKRGQNVTFRCDPISEHNRLYWYRQTLGQGPEFLTYFQNEAQLEKSRLLSDRFSAERPKGSFSTLEIQRTEQGDSAMYLCASSPYTQFGEQFFGPGTRLTVL.

V is TRBV28 and J is TRBJ1-1; D not certain. V was pared by 1 base and J by 3 bases, with 12 bases between. The CDR3 runs to 15 residues. CDR1 MDHEN and CDR2 SYDVKM come from the germline V gene. The CDR3 protein is CASSLLLLSDTEAFF. The DNA for the CDR3 is TGTGCCAGCAGTTTATTACTCCTTTCGGACACTGAAGCTTTCTTT. The entire variable domain, with the rest obtained from reference TRBV28 and TRBJ1-1, is as follows: DVKVTQSSRYLVKRTGEKVFLECVQDMDHENMFWYRQDPGLGLRLIYFSYDVKMKEKGDIPEGYSVSREKKERFSLILESASTNQTSMYLCASSLLLLSDTEAFFGQGTRLTVV.